This is a list of T cell receptor beta chains from one sample in a study of blood T cell repertoires in COVID-19. TCRdb's table, derived via immunoSEQ multiplex PCR, lists solely in-frame clones and lacks some. The sample lists 250,000 to 300,000 clones, approximately 91% seen once, with 2.3% in the top ten. Sequenced: PBMCs or T cells enriched from blood (not recorded which). All receptors derive from a woman in her 40s with acute COVID-19. Both conserved end residues are part of each CDR3. D genes are given only for firm matches. Size tells how often a clone was seen (once, few, many) or the class of an expanded clone, and some rows leave it out.

V gene	clone size	J gene	D gene	CDR3 DNA	CDR3 protein
TRBV25-1	once	TRBJ2-3	-	TGTGCCAGCAGCGGTCGCACAGATACGCAGTATTTT	CASSGRTDTQYF
TRBV7-2	once	TRBJ2-5	TRBD2	TGTGCCAGCAGCCGCGAGACTAGCGGGGGCCGTCAAGAGACCCAGTACTTC	CASSRETSGGRQETQYF
TRBV6-5	-	TRBJ1-2	-	TGTGCCAGCAGTTACGGTGACAGGTTGAACTATGGCTACACCTTC	CASSYGDRLNYGYTF
TRBV7-9	-	TRBJ1-1	-	TGTGCCAGCAGCTTAGTTTTAGGGCGAGGGGAAGCTTTCTTT	CASSLVLGRGEAFF
TRBV7-9	-	TRBJ2-1	TRBD2	TGTGCCAGCAGCAAACTAGCGGGAAGGAATAATGAGCAGTTCTTC	CASSKLAGRNNEQFF
TRBV28	-	TRBJ1-2	-	TGTGCCAGCACCGACGTAACAGGGCCCTCCTATTCTAACTATGGCTACACCTTC	CASTDVTGPSYSNYGYTF
TRBV18	-	TRBJ1-5	TRBD1	TGTGCCAGCTCACCAGACAGGGGGATTAGCAATCAGCCCCAGCATTTT	CASSPDRGISNQPQHF
TRBV5-4	once	TRBJ2-3	-	TGTGCCAGCAGCTTGGATAGCGGGACAGGCACAGATACGCAGTATTTT	CASSLDSGTGTDTQYF
TRBV5-1	-	TRBJ1-1	-	TGCGCCAGCAGCTTACAGGAGAACACTGAAGCTTTCTTT	CASSLQENTEAFF
TRBV12-3/TRBV12-4	few	TRBJ1-3	-	TGTGCCAGCACGGCTGGAAACACCATATATTTT	CASTAGNTIYF